A single sample is the source of the 30 T cell receptor beta chains below, sequenced in a study of T cells expressing NK-cell markers. For each CDR3 protein, TCRdb gives one entry from its re-call of the 5' RACE reads, without DNA. In total, the table holds about 460,000 distinct CDR3 sequences. Sequenced input: blood T cells: a sorted CD56 or NKG2C T cell subset, CD4+ or CD8+ T cells, or bulk PBMC T cells (not recorded which). Receptors were obtained from a woman in her 50s in good health.

The chain carries TRBV30 and TRBJ2-2; TCRdb selects TRBD1, and the lack of DNA leaves this call unchecked. The CDR3 spans 14 residues. Germline lookup yields CDR1 GTSNPN and CDR2 SVGIG (reference sequence). CDR3 region: CAWSVVRGPGELFF.

This chain links TRBV3-1 with TRBJ1-6; TCRdb lists TRBD1, though no DNA is available to test this call. CDR3 length: 15 amino acids. Per the germline V gene, CDR1 is LGHDT and CDR2 is YNNKEL (reference sequence). The CDR3 is CASRRTGGGHSPLHF.

This chain links TRBV2 with TRBJ2-3; TCRdb outputs TRBD1, but without DNA this stays unchecked. This CDR3 contains 14 residues. CDR1 and CDR2 (germline): SNHLY, FYNNEI. CDR3 residues: CASSMQGAADTQYF.

CDR3 region: CASSSLDSPLHF. The V call is TRBV5-1, the J call TRBJ1-6; with no DNA, the TCRdb D assignment of TRBD1 cannot be verified. CDR3 length equals 12 residues. The germline V gene has CDR1 SGHRS and CDR2 YFSETQ.

The chain recombines TRBV4-1 with TRBJ2-5; TCRdb indicates TRBD1, and absent DNA this call remains unverified. CDR1 and CDR2 from the germline V gene are MGHRA and YSYEKL. This CDR3 is built from 17 residues. CDR3 residues: CASSSMMAGPSSETQYF.

The rearrangement links TRBV5-1 to TRBJ2-1; checking the TCRdb D call of TRBD2 is not possible without DNA. The germline V gene has CDR1 SGHRS and CDR2 YFSETQ. CDR3 length: 15 amino acids. The CDR3 loop reads CASSLSSADYNEQFF.

The chain carries TRBV19 and TRBJ1-5; the D call of TRBD1 rests on TCRdb alone, since no DNA is present to check it. CDR3 length: 14 amino acids. The V gene's germline CDR1 is LNHDA and CDR2 SQIVND (reference sequence). Here the CDR3 reads CASRIGWGAQPQHF.

The CDR3 protein is CASSLGTHLNTEAFF. This chain uses TRBV5-1 with TRBJ1-1. The CDR3 loop spans 15 amino acids. Germline loops: CDR1 SGHRS, CDR2 YFSETQ.

The V gene is TRBV9, the J gene TRBJ2-1; the TCRdb D gene call, TRBD2, has no DNA to confirm it. Germline values: CDR1 SGDLS, CDR2 YYNGEE. The CDR3 runs 15 residues. The CDR3 is CASSVGLALNNEQFF.

The rearrangement links TRBV18 to TRBJ2-5; the TCRdb D gene call, TRBD2, has no DNA to confirm it. The length of the CDR3 is 16 residues. Germline V gene sequence: CDR1 KGHSH, CDR2 LQKENI. The CDR3 spells CASSLRLAGGEETQYF.

The CDR3 sequence: CASSLDRGKNTEAFF. The V call is TRBV2, the J call TRBJ1-1; TCRdb returns TRBD1, unconfirmable since there is no DNA. CDR1 is SNHLY and CDR2 is FYNNEI in the germline V gene. This CDR3 is 15 amino acids long. The full variable domain, in which reference TRBV2 and TRBJ1-1 provide the parts outside the CDR3, is EPEVTQTPSHQVTQMGQEVILRCVPISNHLYFYWYRQILGQKVEFLVSFYNNEISEKSEIFDDQFSVERPDGSNFTLKIRSTKLEDSAMYFCASSLDRGKNTEAFFGQGTRLTVV.

The chain uses TRBV12-3 or TRBV12-4 and TRBJ2-1; TCRdb indicates TRBD2, and absent DNA this call remains unverified. The CDR3 contains 14 residues. CDR3 amino acids: CASTGSLAGGEQFF.

The V and J genes are TRBV20-1 and TRBJ2-1; with no DNA, the TCRdb D assignment of TRBD2 cannot be verified. CDR3 size: 16 residues. Germline V CDR1 and CDR2: DFQATT, SNEGSKA (reference sequence). The CDR3 is CSAEGGLADFYNEQFF.

V is TRBV12-3 or TRBV12-4 and J is TRBJ2-5; TCRdb designates TRBD2, a call that cannot be tested without DNA. The CDR3 extends over 16 amino acids. CDR3 residues: CASSLLPSGSSETQYF.

The chain uses TRBV6-5 and TRBJ1-6; the D call from TCRdb, TRBD1, cannot be confirmed without DNA. This CDR3 has 16 amino acids. Germline-derived CDR1 and CDR2 are MNHEY and SVGAGI. CDR3 sequence reads: CASSGLGSPGYSPLHF.

The CDR3 loop is CASSLAFRTRPIAKNIQYF. The J gene is TRBJ2-4, the V gene TRBV5-1; TCRdb returns TRBD2, unconfirmable since there is no DNA. The CDR3 is made up of 19 amino acids. Germline CDR1 and CDR2: SGHRS and YFSETQ.

The chain carries TRBV4-1 and TRBJ1-1; TCRdb selects TRBD1, and the lack of DNA leaves this call unchecked. The CDR3 runs 15 residues. Per the germline V gene, CDR1 is MGHRA and CDR2 is YSYEKL. CDR3 sequence reads: CASSLADRGPPEAFF.

The V gene is TRBV20-1, the J gene TRBJ2-3; the TCRdb D gene call, TRBD2, has no DNA to confirm it. CDR1 is DFQATT and CDR2 is SNEGSKA in the germline V gene (reference sequence). The CDR3 has 13 amino acids. CDR3 in amino acids: CSAGPPAADTQYF.

V and J are TRBV12-3 or TRBV12-4 and TRBJ1-3; lacking DNA, the TRBD1 call made by TCRdb goes unchecked. The CDR3 is 14 residues long. The CDR3 sequence is CANSGQSSGNTIYF.

The chain is built from TRBV10-3 and TRBJ2-5; TCRdb's D gene call, TRBD1, goes unchecked for lack of DNA. From germline, CDR1 is ENHRY and CDR2 SYGVKD. The CDR3 is 14 residues long. This CDR3 is CATENRRGQETQYF.

The chain couples TRBV7-6 to TRBJ2-1. This CDR3 contains 17 residues. Germline values: CDR1 SGHVS, CDR2 FNYEAQ. The CDR3 protein is CASSLGRASSSYNEQFF.

V usage is TRBV5-1 and J usage is TRBJ1-1; TCRdb returns TRBD1, unconfirmable since there is no DNA. The CDR3 contains 14 residues. Germline CDR1 is SGHRS and CDR2 is YFSETQ. CDR3 protein: CASKEGIVNTEAFF.

The chain is built from TRBV29-1 and TRBJ2-1. This CDR3 is built from 11 residues. CDR1 is SQVTM, CDR2 ANQGSEA, per germline. This chain's CDR3 is CSVEPLNEQFF.

The chain carries TRBV24-1 and TRBJ2-4; the TRBD1 assignment by TCRdb is unverifiable without DNA. This CDR3 has 13 residues. Germline CDR1 and CDR2: KGHDR and SFDVKD. CDR3 in amino acids: CATSHGGRNIQYF.

The chain joins TRBV13 to TRBJ2-1; the TRBD2 assignment by TCRdb is unverifiable without DNA. The germline gives CDR1 PRHDT, CDR2 FYEKMQ (reference sequence). This CDR3 is 16 amino acids long. CDR3 sequence: CASSFLAGESYNEQFF. Based on the CDR3 plus reference TRBV13 and TRBJ2-1, the full variable domain is AAGVIQSPRHLIKEKRETATLKCYPIPRHDTVYWYQQGPGQDPQFLISFYEKMQSDKGSIPDRFSAQQFSDYHSELNMSSLELGDSALYFCASSFLAGESYNEQFFGPGTRLTVL.

This chain uses TRBV20-1 with TRBJ1-4. CDR1 is DFQATT and CDR2 is SNEGSKA in the germline V gene (reference sequence). The CDR3 is 13 residues long. CDR3 loop: CSALARPNEKLFF.

The chain couples TRBV20-1 to TRBJ1-6. The CDR3 is 14 residues long. CDR1 DFQATT and CDR2 SNEGSKA come from the germline V gene (reference sequence). The CDR3 is CSARDRIGNSPLHF.

The chain couples TRBV12-3 or TRBV12-4 to TRBJ2-1; TCRdb picks TRBD1, but there is no DNA to check that call. CDR3 size: 13 residues. CDR3 protein: CASSRGGSREQFF.

This chain links TRBV5-1 with TRBJ1-1; without DNA, the TCRdb call of TRBD1 cannot be checked. The CDR3 runs to 14 residues. The germline gives CDR1 SGHRS, CDR2 YFSETQ. CDR3 sequence reads: CASSFGTGVPEAFF.

The chain carries TRBV29-1 and TRBJ2-1; TCRdb designates TRBD2, a call that cannot be tested without DNA. The CDR3 sequence is 14 residues long. Germline loops: CDR1 SQVTM, CDR2 ANQGSEA. CDR3 amino acids: CSVETSGRVDEQFF.